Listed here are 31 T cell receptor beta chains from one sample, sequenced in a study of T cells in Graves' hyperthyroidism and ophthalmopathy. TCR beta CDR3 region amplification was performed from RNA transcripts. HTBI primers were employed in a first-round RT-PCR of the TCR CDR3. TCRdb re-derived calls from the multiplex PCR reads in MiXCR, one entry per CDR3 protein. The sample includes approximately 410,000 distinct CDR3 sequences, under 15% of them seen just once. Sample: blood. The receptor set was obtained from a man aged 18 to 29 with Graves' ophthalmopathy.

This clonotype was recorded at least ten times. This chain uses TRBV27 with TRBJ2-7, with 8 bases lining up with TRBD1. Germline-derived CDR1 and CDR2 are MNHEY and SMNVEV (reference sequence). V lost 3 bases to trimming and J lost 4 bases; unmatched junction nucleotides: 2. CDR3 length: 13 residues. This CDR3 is CASSLDREYEQYF. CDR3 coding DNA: TGTGCCAGCAGTTTGGACAGGGAGTACGAGCAGTACTTC.

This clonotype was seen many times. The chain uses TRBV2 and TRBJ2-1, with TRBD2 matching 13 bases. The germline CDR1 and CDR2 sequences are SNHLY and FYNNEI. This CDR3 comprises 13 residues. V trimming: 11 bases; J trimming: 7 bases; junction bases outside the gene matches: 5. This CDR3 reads CASTSGRANEQFF. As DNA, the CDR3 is TGTGCCTCAACTAGCGGGAGGGCGAATGAGCAGTTCTTC.

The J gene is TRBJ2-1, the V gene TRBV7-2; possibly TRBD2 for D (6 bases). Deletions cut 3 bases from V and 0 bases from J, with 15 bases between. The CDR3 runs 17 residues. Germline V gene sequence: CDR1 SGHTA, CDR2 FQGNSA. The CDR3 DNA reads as TGTGCCAGCAGCTTGGCCGCCGACGGGAGCTCCTACAATGAGCAGTTCTTC. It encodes CASSLAADGSSYNEQFF.

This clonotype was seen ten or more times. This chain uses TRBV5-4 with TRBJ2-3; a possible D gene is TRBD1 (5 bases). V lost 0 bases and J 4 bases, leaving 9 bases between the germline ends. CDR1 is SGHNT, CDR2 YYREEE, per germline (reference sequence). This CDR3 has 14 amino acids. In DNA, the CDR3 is TGTGCCAGCAGCTTGGACAGGTCCGCAGATACGCAGTATTTT. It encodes CASSLDRSADTQYF.

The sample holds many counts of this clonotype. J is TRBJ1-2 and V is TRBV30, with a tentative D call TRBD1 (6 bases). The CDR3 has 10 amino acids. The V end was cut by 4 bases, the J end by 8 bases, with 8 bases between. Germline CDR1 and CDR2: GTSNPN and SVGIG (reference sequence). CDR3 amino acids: CAWNREGYTF. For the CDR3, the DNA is TGTGCCTGGAACAGGGAAGGCTACACCTTC. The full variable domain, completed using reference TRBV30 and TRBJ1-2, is SQTIHQWPATLVQPVGSPLSLECTVEGTSNPNLYWYRQAAGRGLQLLFYSVGIGQISSEVPQNLSASRPQDRQFILSSKKLLLSDSGFYLCAWNREGYTFGSGTRLTVV.

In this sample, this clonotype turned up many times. CDR3 DNA: TGCAGCGTTGTCTTCCTTCGGACAGGGGATGAAAAACTGTTTTTT. This gives the protein CSVVFLRTGDEKLFF. The chain combines TRBV29-1 with TRBJ1-4, with 9 bases aligning to TRBD1. V gave up 4 bases and J gave up 6 bases; unmatched junction bases: 9. The CDR3 is made up of 15 amino acids. Germline assignment: CDR1 SQVTM and CDR2 ANQGSEA.

The CDR3 region is CATSDLRQGEDGYTF. The CDR3 bases are TGTGCCACCAGTGATTTGAGGCAGGGTGAGGATGGCTACACCTTC. The chain has TRBV24-1 and TRBJ1-2, with D perhaps TRBD1 (5 bases). Trimming cost V 0 bases and J 6 bases, with 13 bases left between them. The CDR3 sequence is 15 residues long. The germline CDR1 and CDR2 sequences are KGHDR and SFDVKD.

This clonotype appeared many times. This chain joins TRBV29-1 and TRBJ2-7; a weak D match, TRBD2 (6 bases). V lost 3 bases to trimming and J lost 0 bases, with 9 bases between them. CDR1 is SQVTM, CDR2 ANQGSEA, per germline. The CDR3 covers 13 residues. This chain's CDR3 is CSVDRESSYEQYF. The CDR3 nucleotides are TGCAGCGTTGATCGGGAGAGCTCCTACGAGCAGTACTTC.

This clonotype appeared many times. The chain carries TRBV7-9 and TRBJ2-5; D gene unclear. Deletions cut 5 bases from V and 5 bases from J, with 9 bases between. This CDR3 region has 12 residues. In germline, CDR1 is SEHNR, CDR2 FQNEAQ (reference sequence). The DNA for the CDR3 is TGTGCCAGCAGCCCCGTGGGGGAGACCCAGTACTTC. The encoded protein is CASSPVGETQYF. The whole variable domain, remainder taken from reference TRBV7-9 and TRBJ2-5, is DTGVSQNPRHKITKRGQNVTFRCDPISEHNRLYWYRQTLGQGPEFLTYFQNEAQLEKSRLLSDRFSAERPKGSFSTLEIQRTEQGDSAMYLCASSPVGETQYFGPGTRLLVL.

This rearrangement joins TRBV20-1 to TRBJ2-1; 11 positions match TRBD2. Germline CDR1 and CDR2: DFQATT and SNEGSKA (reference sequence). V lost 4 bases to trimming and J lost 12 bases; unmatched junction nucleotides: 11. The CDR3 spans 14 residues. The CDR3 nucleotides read TGCAGTGCTACTCTAGCGGGAGGCTTTTTTGGGCAGTTCTTC. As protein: CSATLAGGFFGQFF.

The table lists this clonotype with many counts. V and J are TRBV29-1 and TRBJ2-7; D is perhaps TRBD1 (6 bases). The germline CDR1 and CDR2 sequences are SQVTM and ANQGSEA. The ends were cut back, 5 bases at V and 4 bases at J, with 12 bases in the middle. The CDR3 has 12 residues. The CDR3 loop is CSVYRAPYEQYF. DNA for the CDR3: TGCAGCGTTTACAGGGCGCCTTACGAGCAGTACTTC.

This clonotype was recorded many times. CDR3 residues: CASSPWTGYGYTF. As DNA, the CDR3 is TGTGCCAGCAGCCCTTGGACAGGCTATGGCTACACCTTC. V gene TRBV2 combines with J gene TRBJ1-2; TRBD1 aligns across 7 bases. V shed 6 bases and J 4 bases; nucleotides not matched to a gene: 5. The CDR3 length is 13 residues. Per the germline V gene, CDR1 is SNHLY and CDR2 is FYNNEI.

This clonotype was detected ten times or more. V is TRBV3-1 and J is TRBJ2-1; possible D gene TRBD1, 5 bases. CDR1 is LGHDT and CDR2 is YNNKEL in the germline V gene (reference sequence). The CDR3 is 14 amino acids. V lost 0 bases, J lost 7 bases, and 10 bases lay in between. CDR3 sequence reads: CASSQEGQGNEQFF. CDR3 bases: TGTGCCAGCAGCCAAGAGGGGCAGGGAAATGAGCAGTTCTTC.

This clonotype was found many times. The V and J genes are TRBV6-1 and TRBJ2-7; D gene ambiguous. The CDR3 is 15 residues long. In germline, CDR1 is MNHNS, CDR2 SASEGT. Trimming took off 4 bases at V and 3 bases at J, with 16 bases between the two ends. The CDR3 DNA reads TGTGCCAGCAGTGTTGTCCGGGCACTTCGCTACGAGCAGTACTTC. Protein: CASSVVRALRYEQYF.

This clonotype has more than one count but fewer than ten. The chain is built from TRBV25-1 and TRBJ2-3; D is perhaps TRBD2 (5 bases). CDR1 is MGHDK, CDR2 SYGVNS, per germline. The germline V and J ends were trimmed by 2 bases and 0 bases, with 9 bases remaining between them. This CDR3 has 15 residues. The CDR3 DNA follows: TGTGCCAGCAGTGAAAAAGCGGCGAGCACAGATACGCAGTATTTT. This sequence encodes CASSEKAASTDTQYF.

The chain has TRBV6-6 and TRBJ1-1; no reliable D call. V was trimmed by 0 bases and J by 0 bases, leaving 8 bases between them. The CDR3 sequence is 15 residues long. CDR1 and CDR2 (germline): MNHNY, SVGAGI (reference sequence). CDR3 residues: CASSYSYGMNTEAFF. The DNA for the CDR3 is TGTGCCAGCAGTTACTCATACGGAATGAACACTGAAGCTTTCTTT.

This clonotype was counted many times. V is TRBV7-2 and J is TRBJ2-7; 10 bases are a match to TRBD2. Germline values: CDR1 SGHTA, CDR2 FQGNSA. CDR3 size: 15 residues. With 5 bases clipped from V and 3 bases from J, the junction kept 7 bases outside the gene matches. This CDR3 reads CASSTLAGSYYEQYF. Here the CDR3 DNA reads TGTGCCAGCAGCACACTAGCGGGGAGCTACTACGAGCAGTACTTC.

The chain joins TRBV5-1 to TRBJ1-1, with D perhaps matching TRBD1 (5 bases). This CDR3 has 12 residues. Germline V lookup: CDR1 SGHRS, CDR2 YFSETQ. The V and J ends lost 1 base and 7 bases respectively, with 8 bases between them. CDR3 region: CASSLKGSEAFF. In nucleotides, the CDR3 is TGCGCCAGCAGCTTGAAGGGGAGTGAAGCTTTCTTT.

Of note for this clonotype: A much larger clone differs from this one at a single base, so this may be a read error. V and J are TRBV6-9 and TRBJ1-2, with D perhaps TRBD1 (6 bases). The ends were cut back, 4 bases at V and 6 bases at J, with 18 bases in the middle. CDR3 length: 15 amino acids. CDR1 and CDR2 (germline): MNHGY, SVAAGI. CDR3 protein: CASSLAGGAGHGYTF. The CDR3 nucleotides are TGTGCCAGCAGTTTAGCGGGGGGGGCTGGTCATGGCTACACCTTC.

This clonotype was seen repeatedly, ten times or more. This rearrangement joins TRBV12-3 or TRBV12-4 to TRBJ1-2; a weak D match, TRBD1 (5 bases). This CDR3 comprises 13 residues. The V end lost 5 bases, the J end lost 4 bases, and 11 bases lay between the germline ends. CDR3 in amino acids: CASSNPGTYGYTF. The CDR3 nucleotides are TGTGCCAGCAGTAACCCAGGGACCTATGGCTACACCTTC.

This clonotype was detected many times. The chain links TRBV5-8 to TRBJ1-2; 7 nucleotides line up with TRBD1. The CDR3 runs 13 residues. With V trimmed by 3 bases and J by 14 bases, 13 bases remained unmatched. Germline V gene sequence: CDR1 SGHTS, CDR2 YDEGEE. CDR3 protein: CASSSQRTGLLTF. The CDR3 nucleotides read TGTGCCAGCAGCTCTCAGAGGACAGGACTCTTGACCTTC.

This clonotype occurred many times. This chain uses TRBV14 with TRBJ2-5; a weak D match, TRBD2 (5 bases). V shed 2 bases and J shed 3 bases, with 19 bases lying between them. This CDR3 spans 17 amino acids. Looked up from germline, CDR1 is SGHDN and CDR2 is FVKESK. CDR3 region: CASSQSPRYWGEETQYF. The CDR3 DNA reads TGTGCCAGCAGCCAAAGCCCCCGTTACTGGGGAGAAGAGACCCAGTACTTC.

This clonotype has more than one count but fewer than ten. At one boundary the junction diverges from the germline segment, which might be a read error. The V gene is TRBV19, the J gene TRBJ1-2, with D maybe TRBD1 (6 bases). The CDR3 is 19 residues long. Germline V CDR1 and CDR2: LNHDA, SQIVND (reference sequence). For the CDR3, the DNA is TGTGCCAGTAGTAGAAAACCGGGACACTTTTCACGGACTAATTATGGCTACACCTTC. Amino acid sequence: CASSRKPGHFSRTNYGYTF.

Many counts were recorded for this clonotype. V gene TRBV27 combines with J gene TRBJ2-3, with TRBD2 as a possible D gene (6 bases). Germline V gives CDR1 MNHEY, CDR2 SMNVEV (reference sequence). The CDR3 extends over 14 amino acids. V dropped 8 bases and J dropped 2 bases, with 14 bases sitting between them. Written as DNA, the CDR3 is TGTGCCAGCGGATCGGGGGTAGTCACAGATACGCAGTATTTT. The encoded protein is CASGSGVVTDTQYF.

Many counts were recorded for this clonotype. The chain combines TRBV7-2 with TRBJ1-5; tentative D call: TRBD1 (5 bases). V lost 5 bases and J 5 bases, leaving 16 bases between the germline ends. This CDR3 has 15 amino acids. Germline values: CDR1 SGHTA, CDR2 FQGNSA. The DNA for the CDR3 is TGTGCCAGCAGCAGGACACTCTGGAGTGATCAGCCCCAGCATTTT. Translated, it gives CASSRTLWSDQPQHF.

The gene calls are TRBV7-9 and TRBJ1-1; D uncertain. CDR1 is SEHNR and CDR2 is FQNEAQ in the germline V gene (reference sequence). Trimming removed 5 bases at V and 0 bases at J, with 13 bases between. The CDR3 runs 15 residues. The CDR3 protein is CASSPPTNMNTEAFF. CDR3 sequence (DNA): TGTGCCAGCAGCCCCCCGACAAATATGAACACTGAAGCTTTCTTT. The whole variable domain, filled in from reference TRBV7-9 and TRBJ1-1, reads DTGVSQNPRHKITKRGQNVTFRCDPISEHNRLYWYRQTLGQGPEFLTYFQNEAQLEKSRLLSDRFSAERPKGSFSTLEIQRTEQGDSAMYLCASSPPTNMNTEAFFGQGTRLTVV.

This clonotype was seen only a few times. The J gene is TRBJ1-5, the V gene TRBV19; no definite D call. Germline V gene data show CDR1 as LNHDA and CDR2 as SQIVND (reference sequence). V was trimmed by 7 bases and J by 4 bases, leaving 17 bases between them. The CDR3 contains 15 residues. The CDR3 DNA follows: TGTGCCAGTACGCAGACCCTAAAAACAAATCAGCCCCAGCATTTT. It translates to CASTQTLKTNQPQHF.

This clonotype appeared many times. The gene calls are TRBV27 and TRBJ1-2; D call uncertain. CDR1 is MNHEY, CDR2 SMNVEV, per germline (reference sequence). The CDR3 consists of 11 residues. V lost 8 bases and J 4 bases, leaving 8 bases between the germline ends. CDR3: CASGNPYGYTF. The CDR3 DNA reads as TGTGCCAGCGGGAATCCCTATGGCTACACCTTC.

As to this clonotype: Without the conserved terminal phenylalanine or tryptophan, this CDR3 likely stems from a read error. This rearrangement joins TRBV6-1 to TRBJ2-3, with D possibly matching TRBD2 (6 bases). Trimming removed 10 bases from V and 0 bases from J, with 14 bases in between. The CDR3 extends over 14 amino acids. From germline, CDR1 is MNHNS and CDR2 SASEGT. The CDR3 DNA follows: TGTGCCACCGGAGGAGGGCTTAGCACAGATACGCAGTATCTT. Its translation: CATGGGLSTDTQYL.

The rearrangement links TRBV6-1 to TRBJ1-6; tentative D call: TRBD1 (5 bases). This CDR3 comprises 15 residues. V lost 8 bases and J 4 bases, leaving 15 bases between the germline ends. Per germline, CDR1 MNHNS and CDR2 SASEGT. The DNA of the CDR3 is TGTGCCAGCCACTTAGGGGCCTCTTATAATTCACCCCTCCACTTT. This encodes CASHLGASYNSPLHF.

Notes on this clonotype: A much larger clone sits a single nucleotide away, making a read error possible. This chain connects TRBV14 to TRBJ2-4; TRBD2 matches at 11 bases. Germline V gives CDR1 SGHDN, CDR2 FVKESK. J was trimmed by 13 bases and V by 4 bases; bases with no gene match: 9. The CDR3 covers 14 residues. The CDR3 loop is CASSPSSGGPKQYF. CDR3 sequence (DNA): TGTGCCAGCAGCCCCTCTAGCGGGGGGCCCAAACAGTACTTC.